The 14 T cell receptor beta chains reported below all come from one sample, sequenced in a study of shared clonotypes between healthy human individuals (dated by TCRdb to the early 2020s). Library preparation used the immunoSEQ multiplex PCR assay. This is the immuneACCESS table as TCRdb keeps it, with only in-frame sequences that have V and J called. A part of the clones is gone; compared with another copy, unresolved V genes explain less than half, and the rest is unexplained. This sample gives about 730,000 clones in total; over 55% of them show up just once. The ten largest clones represent over 1.5% of the sample. The material sequenced was memory CD4+ T cells sorted from blood. The label giving this sample's cell subset or site can be read as: CD45RA-negative fraction. The source is a woman in her thirties in good health.

This clone was counted only a few times. The V gene is TRBV25-1, the J gene TRBJ1-1; no clear D gene. CDR3 length: 11 residues. The germline CDR1 and CDR2 sequences are MGHDK and SYGVNS. The V end was cut by 4 bases, the J end by 3 bases, with 3 bases between. CDR3 DNA sequence: TGTGCCAGCAGTGGGTACACTGAAGCTTTCTTT. Its translation is CASSGYTEAFF.

The genes are TRBV28 and TRBJ2-3; D gene uncertain. CDR3 length: 14 amino acids. The V gene's germline CDR1 is MDHEN and CDR2 SYDVKM. V was clipped by 2 bases and J by 2 bases, with 8 bases between them. As DNA, the CDR3 is TGTGCCAGCAGTTTAATGAGGTCCACAGATACGCAGTATTTT. Encoded protein: CASSLMRSTDTQYF.

CDR3 region: CASSSQGGSGNTIYF. The CDR3 DNA follows: TGTGCCAGCAGCTCACAGGGGGGCTCTGGAAACACCATATATTTT. This rearrangement joins TRBV7-2 to TRBJ1-3; TRBD1 aligns across 8 bases. This CDR3 has 15 amino acids. J was trimmed by 0 bases and V by 4 bases; bases with no gene match: 2. CDR1 is SGHTA and CDR2 is FQGNSA in the germline V gene.

This chain uses TRBV6-6 with TRBJ2-3, with TRBD2 as a possible D gene (6 bases). V was pared by 0 bases and J by 5 bases, with 12 bases between. There are 15 residues in the CDR3. Germline V gene data show CDR1 as MNHNY and CDR2 as SVGAGI (reference sequence). CDR3 region: CASSYSRGNRDTQYF. DNA for the CDR3: TGTGCCAGCAGTTACTCTCGGGGGAACAGAGATACGCAGTATTTT.

This clone was observed a single time. This sequence joins TRBV10-1 and TRBJ2-3; 13 bases match TRBD2. J lost 9 bases, V lost 2 bases, and 5 bases had no gene match. This CDR3 is 15 amino acids long. Germline V CDR1 and CDR2: WNHNN, SYGVQD (reference sequence). The CDR3 region is CASSERLAGGSTQYF. The CDR3 nucleotides are TGCGCCAGCAGTGAGCGACTAGCGGGAGGATCCACGCAGTATTTT.

This clone was seen a handful of times. The CDR3 DNA is TGCGCCAGCACCAATAGCGGGAGGGCCATTCTGTACTTC. As protein: CASTNSGRAILYF. The chain combines TRBV10-1 with TRBJ2-7; 11 bases align to TRBD2. Trimming cost V 7 bases and J 12 bases; bases outside gene matches: 11. This CDR3 is built from 13 residues. Germline V lookup: CDR1 WNHNN, CDR2 SYGVQD (reference sequence).

CDR3 nucleotide sequence: TGTGCCAGCAGGCAATACTCAGGAGAAAAACTGTTTTTT. The encoded protein is CASRQYSGEKLFF. The chain links TRBV6-5 to TRBJ1-4; D uncertain. Germline assignment: CDR1 MNHEY and CDR2 SVGAGI. V lost 6 bases to trimming and J lost 8 bases, with 13 bases between them. This CDR3 is built from 13 residues.

V and J are TRBV5-1 and TRBJ2-2, with 7 bases lining up with TRBD1. The CDR3 length is 16 residues. V lost 4 bases and J lost 2; bases outside the gene matches: 8. Germline lookup yields CDR1 SGHRS and CDR2 YFSETQ. The CDR3 sequence: CASSPSGGPNTGELFF. Here the CDR3 DNA reads TGCGCCAGCAGCCCTTCAGGGGGACCAAACACCGGGGAGCTGTTTTTT.

Only one count was recorded for this clone. The rearrangement joins TRBV5-1 to TRBJ2-7; no clear D gene. CDR3 length: 14 amino acids. The V end was cut by 2 bases, the J end by 2 bases, with 11 bases between. Germline V gene lookup returns CDR1 SGHRS and CDR2 YFSETQ. Here the CDR3 DNA reads TGCGCCAGCAGCTTTTGGCTAGACGCCTACGAGCAGTACTTC. Its protein is CASSFWLDAYEQYF.

The chain uses TRBV18 and TRBJ2-2; D gene unclear. Trimming removed 8 bases from V and 9 bases from J, with 16 bases in between. CDR3 size: 13 residues. Germline CDR1 and CDR2: KGHSH and LQKENI. The CDR3 sequence is CASLPSGPRELFF. The DNA of the CDR3 is TGTGCCAGCCTACCCAGTGGGCCCCGGGAGCTGTTTTTT.

In its sample, this clone was seen a few times. The rearrangement uses TRBV5-1 and TRBJ2-7, with 11 nucleotides matching TRBD2. This CDR3 comprises 17 residues. The V gene end was trimmed by 0 bases and the J gene end by 3 bases; junction bases not matched to a gene: 8. Germline lookup yields CDR1 SGHRS and CDR2 YFSETQ. CDR3 in DNA: TGCGCCAGCAGCTTGGGCACTAGCGGGAGCCAAATCTACGAGCAGTACTTC. Protein: CASSLGTSGSQIYEQYF.

This chain links TRBV29-1 with TRBJ2-7, with D perhaps matching TRBD1 (5 bases). CDR1 SQVTM and CDR2 ANQGSEA come from the germline V gene. With 6 bases removed from V and 0 bases from J, the gap between germline ends came to 9 bases. The length of the CDR3 is 12 residues. CDR3 nucleotides: TGCAGCGTGATACAGGACTCCTACGAGCAGTACTTC. Its protein product is CSVIQDSYEQYF.

This sequence joins TRBV5-1 and TRBJ1-5; 7 bases match TRBD1. The CDR3 length is 14 residues. V was pared by 4 bases and J by 2 bases, with 3 bases of the junction left unmatched. Germline V gene lookup returns CDR1 SGHRS and CDR2 YFSETQ. CDR3 coding DNA: TGCGCCAGCAGCGTAGGGACAGGCAATCAGCCCCAGCATTTT. As protein: CASSVGTGNQPQHF.

V and J are TRBV11-2 and TRBJ1-1, with D possibly TRBD1 on 5 matching bases. Germline CDR1 is SGHAT and CDR2 is FQNNGV. The CDR3 has 15 residues. V lost 6 bases, J lost 1 base, and 15 bases lay in between. The CDR3 bases are TGTGCCAGCAGATCCCCAGGGCGCAAGAACACTGAAGCTTTCTTT. This gives the protein CASRSPGRKNTEAFF. Based on the CDR3 plus reference TRBV11-2 and TRBJ1-1, the full variable domain is EAGVAQSPRYKIIEKRQSVAFWCNPISGHATLYWYQQILGQGPKLLIQFQNNGVVDDSQLPKDRFSAERLKGVDSTLKIQPAKLEDSAVYLCASRSPGRKNTEAFFGQGTRLTVV.